Listed below are T cell receptor beta chains from one sample, sequenced in a study of T cell repertoires in cytomegalovirus infection. No antigen has been assigned to these receptors. TCRdb reanalysed the reads using MiXCR and keeps one entry per CDR3 protein. The sample lists about half a million distinct CDR3 sequences; about 39% were seen once. Sequencing used cultured PBMCs, obtained from culture after CMV antigen stimulation. Receptors were obtained from a human donor in good health (CMV status not recorded). Some clones in this sample may be carry-over from other donors' samples. The CDR3 runs from the conserved cysteine through the conserved F or W. Each record gives: D gene, clone size, V gene, J gene, CDR3 DNA, CDR3 protein. A D gene is named only where the DNA matches it firmly. Clone size appears in some rows only: once, few, many, or a class for an expanded clone.

>TRBD1|.|TRBV11-1|TRBJ2-7
TGTGCCAGCAGCCTCTGGGGACAGAGAGCTGGGGAGCAGTACTTC
CASSLWGQRAGEQYF
>TRBD2|many|TRBV7-2|TRBJ2-1
TGTGCCAGCAGCTCACCGACTAGCGGGGGGCCCTCCTACAATGAGCAGTTCTTC
CASSSPTSGGPSYNEQFF
>.|many|TRBV2|TRBJ1-1
TGTGCCAGCAGTGTTGGGGGGGGCACTGAAGCTTTCTTT
CASSVGGGTEAFF
>.|.|TRBV7-4|TRBJ2-5
TGTGCCAGCAGCCACAACGGTTGGGGAGCCGAAGAGACCCAGTACTTC
CASSHNGWGAEETQYF
>.|.|TRBV5-4|TRBJ2-3
TGTGCCAGCAGCTTACCCGGGAGCGCAGATACGCAGTATTTT
CASSLPGSADTQYF
>.|.|TRBV12-3/TRBV12-4|TRBJ1-5
TGTGCCAGCAGTTTGAAGTTCGGGAACAATCAGCCCCAGCATTTT
CASSLKFGNNQPQHF
>.|.|TRBV7-6|TRBJ1-1
TGTGCCAGCAGCTTAGGTTCAGGGACGTTTCGGAACACTGAAGCTTTCTTT
CASSLGSGTFRNTEAFF
>.|.|TRBV7-6|TRBJ1-2
TGTGCCAGCAGCATCTCCCCCGGGGGGGTGCGAGGCTACACCTTC
CASSISPGGVRGYTF
>TRBD2|.|TRBV19|TRBJ2-1
TGTGCCAGTACCAATAGCGGGTCCAACGGGCAGTTCTTC
CASTNSGSNGQFF
>TRBD2|.|TRBV6-5|TRBJ2-7
TGTGCCAGCAGTTACTCGGGCTTAGCGGGTACAACCTACGAGCAGTACTTC
CASSYSGLAGTTYEQYF
>.|.|TRBV3-1|TRBJ1-1
TGTGCCAGCAGCCAAATGGAGGGGAACACTGAAGCTTTCTTT
CASSQMEGNTEAFF
>.|few|TRBV7-2|TRBJ2-1
TGTGCCAGCAGCTTAGAACTCCTCCGCAATGAGCAGTTCTTC
CASSLELLRNEQFF
>.|once|TRBV7-2|TRBJ1-2
TGTGCCAGCAGCTTATCTAGCGTCGGTAGAAACTATGGCTACACCTTC
CASSLSSVGRNYGYTF
>TRBD2|few|TRBV4-1|TRBJ2-2
TGCGCCAGCAGCCGACGTACTAGCGGGGGGCCCACCGGGGAGCTGTTTTTT
CASSRRTSGGPTGELFF
>.|.|TRBV5-1|TRBJ2-7
TGCGCCAGCAGCTGGGGGACAATGTACGAGCAGTACTTC
CASSWGTMYEQYF
>TRBD2|.|TRBV12-3/TRBV12-4|TRBJ2-5
TGTGCCTCCCAGACCCAAGCGGGAGTGAGTGAGACCCAGTACTTC
CASQTQAGVSETQYF
>.|.|TRBV6-1|TRBJ1-5
TGTGCCAGCAGTGTAGCTTTGGGCCATAATCAGCCCCAGCATTTT
CASSVALGHNQPQHF
>.|many|TRBV7-2|TRBJ2-7
TGTGCCAGCAGCTTAGGGGTCCCCTACGAGCAGTACTTC
CASSLGVPYEQYF
>TRBD2|once|TRBV4-1|TRBJ2-1
TGCGCCAGCAGCCAAGATTTAGGCGGGAGATCAGTGGGCAATGAGCAGTTCTTC
CASSQDLGGRSVGNEQFF
>.|.|TRBV27|TRBJ1-6
TGTGCCAGCCGGGACACGTATAATTCACCCCTCCACTTT
CASRDTYNSPLHF
>TRBD1|few|TRBV7-6|TRBJ1-4
TGTGCCAGCAGCCGCTCGACAGGGGGCTTTGAAAATGAAAAACTGTTTTTT
CASSRSTGGFENEKLFF
>.|many|TRBV7-2|TRBJ2-3
TGTGCCAGCAGCTTTTCCGCTCCCCGGCAGTATTTT
CASSFSAPRQYF
>.|.|TRBV29-1|TRBJ2-1
TGCAGCGTTGGGGGCTCGAGCTCCTACAATGAGCAGTTCTTC
CSVGGSSSYNEQFF
>.|.|TRBV27|TRBJ2-1
TGTGCCAGCAGTCGAGCGAACAAAGCCTACAATGAGCAGTTCTTC
CASSRANKAYNEQFF
>.|few|TRBV12-3/TRBV12-4|TRBJ2-3
TGTGCCAGCAGAAGGAGAGATACGCAGTATTTT
CASRRRDTQYF
>TRBD2|.|TRBV7-2|TRBJ2-5
TGTGCCAGCAGCTTAGAAAGCGGGAGGCCCTACTTC
CASSLESGRPYF
>TRBD2|once|TRBV20-1|TRBJ2-1
TGCAGTGCTAGAGACCCGACTAGCGGGAGCGGTGAGCAGTTCTTC
CSARDPTSGSGEQFF
>.|.|TRBV23-1|TRBJ1-2
TGCGCCAGCAGTCAATCGACCGACCACGAAATTAACCAGCGCTTTCAGAACTATGGCTACACCTTC
CASSQSTDHEINQRFQNYGYTF
>TRBD2|.|TRBV28|TRBJ2-2
TGTGCCAGCAGTTTACTAGCGGGCACCGGGGAGCTGTTTTTT
CASSLLAGTGELFF
>.|few|TRBV7-2|TRBJ2-7
TGTGCCAGCAGGAAAATGACCGGGGTTGACGGCGAGCAGTACTTC
CASRKMTGVDGEQYF
>TRBD1|many|TRBV7-2|TRBJ2-1
TGTGCCAGCAGCTTAGAGGGACAGGGTTGGAATGAGCAGTTCTTC
CASSLEGQGWNEQFF
>TRBD1|.|TRBV9|TRBJ2-2
TGTGCCAGCAGCCCTCGGACAGGGCCCGGGGAGCTGTTTTTT
CASSPRTGPGELFF
>.|.|TRBV20-1|TRBJ1-1
TGCAGTGCTATGGGAAACACTGAAGCTTTCTTT
CSAMGNTEAFF
>.|.|TRBV6-1|TRBJ1-5
TGTGCCAGCAGTGCCCGGGGTCTTGGGGGTATCAATCAGCCCCAGCATTTT
CASSARGLGGINQPQHF
>TRBD2|.|TRBV7-2|TRBJ2-7
TGTGCCAGCAGCTTAGTCAGCGGGAGGGCCGGCTACGAGCAGTACTTC
CASSLVSGRAGYEQYF
>.|few|TRBV4-2|TRBJ2-1
TGTGCCAGCAGCCAAGTCGGAGGGGGCGCCGGGGGCAATGAGCAGTTCTTC
CASSQVGGGAGGNEQFF
>.|.|TRBV4-1|TRBJ2-4
TGCGCCAGCAGCCAAGGGCCCTTGAGGGGAAACATTCAGTACTTC
CASSQGPLRGNIQYF
>TRBD2|.|TRBV20-1|TRBJ2-1
TGCAGTGCTAGTCCGGGACTAGTCTATGAGCAGTTCTTC
CSASPGLVYEQFF
>.|many|TRBV12-3/TRBV12-4|TRBJ1-2
TGTGCCAGCAGTTCGCTTCAGTCTGTCTATGGCTACACCTTC
CASSSLQSVYGYTF
>.|.|TRBV11-2|TRBJ2-3
TGTGCCAGCGGTCCGGGGGCGGGCACAGATACGCAGTATTTT
CASGPGAGTDTQYF
>TRBD2|.|TRBV2|TRBJ2-5
TGTGCCAGCACTCTGGGACTAGCGGGATGGTTGGGGACCCAGTACTTC
CASTLGLAGWLGTQYF
>.|.|TRBV12-3/TRBV12-4|TRBJ2-1
TGTGCCAGCAGTTCCTATAGCAGGGCCTCCAATGAGCAGTTCTTC
CASSSYSRASNEQFF
>TRBD2|.|TRBV13|TRBJ2-7
TGTGCCAGCAGCACCCAGACTAGCGCCTACGAGCAGTACTTC
CASSTQTSAYEQYF
>TRBD1|.|TRBV11-2|TRBJ1-1
TGTGCCAGCAGCTTAGTAGGCCAGGGGGTTAGTAGCACTGAAGCTTTCTTT
CASSLVGQGVSSTEAFF
>.|.|TRBV10-3|TRBJ2-1
TGTGCCATCAGCCACACGGGCCCCCCGGGCTCCTACAATGAGCAGTTCTTC
CAISHTGPPGSYNEQFF
>TRBD2|.|TRBV7-8|TRBJ2-3
TGTGCCAGCAGCTTGCGACTAGCGGGGGCTCCAGATACGCAGTATTTT
CASSLRLAGAPDTQYF